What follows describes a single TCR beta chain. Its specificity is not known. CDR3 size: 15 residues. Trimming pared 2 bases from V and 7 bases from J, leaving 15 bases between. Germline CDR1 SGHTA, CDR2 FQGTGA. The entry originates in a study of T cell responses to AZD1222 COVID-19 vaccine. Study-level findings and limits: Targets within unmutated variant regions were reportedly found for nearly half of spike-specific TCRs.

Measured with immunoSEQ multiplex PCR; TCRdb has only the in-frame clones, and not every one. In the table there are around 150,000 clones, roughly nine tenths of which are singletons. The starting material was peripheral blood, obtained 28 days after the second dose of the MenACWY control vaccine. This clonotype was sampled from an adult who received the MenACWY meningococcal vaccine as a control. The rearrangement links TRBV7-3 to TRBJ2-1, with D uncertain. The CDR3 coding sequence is TGTGCCAGCAGCTTATCCTTGGGGTCTTTTAATGAGCAGTTCTTC. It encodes CASSLSLGSFNEQFF. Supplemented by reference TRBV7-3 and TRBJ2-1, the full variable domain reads GAGVSQTPSNKVTEKGKYVELRCDPISGHTALYWYRQSLGQGPEFLIYFQGTGAADDSGLPNDRFFAVRPEGSVSTLKIQRTERGDSAVYLCASSLSLGSFNEQFFGPGTRLTVL.